This T cell receptor beta chain derives from a study of blood T cell repertoires in COVID-19. For recovered donors of Cohort 3, there were two negative PCRs, clearance, or symptom resolution. Authors' analysis steps: Reference gene primer amplification in the assay estimated nucleated cell counts. Measured with immunoSEQ multiplex PCR; TCRdb has only the in-frame clones, and not every one. That table gives V, J and clone size, and the DNA gave D and trimming. In the table there are fewer than 300,000 clones, 70% to 90% of which are singletons. Germline assignment: CDR1 SGHRS and CDR2 YFSETQ. This CDR3 comprises 13 residues. The V and J ends lost 1 base and 3 bases respectively, with 7 bases between them.

The chain couples TRBV5-1 to TRBJ1-1; no reliable D call. Sequences were obtained from PBMCs or T cells enriched from blood (not recorded which). This TCR derives from a woman aged 25 to 39 who had recovered from COVID-19. The CDR3 DNA sequence: TGCGCCAGCAGCTTGACAGCCGACACTGAAGCTTTCTTT. This gives the protein CASSLTADTEAFF.